The T cell receptor beta chain described here comes from a study of cytomegalovirus exposure and HLA in healthy donors. The donors were in the approximately 130-subject validation cohort; that cohort was separate from the roughly 700-subject first cohort. Note on this clone: Its antigen is currently unknown.

Measured with immunoSEQ multiplex PCR; TCRdb has only the in-frame clones, and not every one. The sample holds under 150,000 clones; more than 75% are singletons and the top ten take 8.5% to 9.5%. The V gene's germline CDR1 is SEHNR and CDR2 FQNEAQ (reference sequence). V gave up 3 bases and J gave up 3 bases; unmatched junction bases: 15. The CDR3 runs to 18 residues. Whole-study results and caveats: Generally TCR sequences proved uncommon, though certain public TCRs appeared in numerous donors. Some TCR beta chains (more than 150 of them) were listed as cytomegalovirus-associated.

The specimen sequenced was PBMCs. The origin of this receptor is a young man in good health and CMV-seropositive. The V call is TRBV7-9, the J call TRBJ2-7; 9 nucleotides line up with TRBD1. CDR3 sequence reads: CASSFEWVPGQGRYEQYF. The CDR3, as DNA: TGTGCCAGCAGCTTTGAATGGGTTCCGGGACAGGGACGCTACGAGCAGTACTTC. Variable domain in full (rest from reference TRBV7-9 and TRBJ2-7): DTGVSQNPRHKITKRGQNVTFRCDPISEHNRLYWYRQTLGQGPEFLTYFQNEAQLEKSRLLSDRFSAERPKGSFSTLEIQRTEQGDSAMYLCASSFEWVPGQGRYEQYFGPGTRLTVT.